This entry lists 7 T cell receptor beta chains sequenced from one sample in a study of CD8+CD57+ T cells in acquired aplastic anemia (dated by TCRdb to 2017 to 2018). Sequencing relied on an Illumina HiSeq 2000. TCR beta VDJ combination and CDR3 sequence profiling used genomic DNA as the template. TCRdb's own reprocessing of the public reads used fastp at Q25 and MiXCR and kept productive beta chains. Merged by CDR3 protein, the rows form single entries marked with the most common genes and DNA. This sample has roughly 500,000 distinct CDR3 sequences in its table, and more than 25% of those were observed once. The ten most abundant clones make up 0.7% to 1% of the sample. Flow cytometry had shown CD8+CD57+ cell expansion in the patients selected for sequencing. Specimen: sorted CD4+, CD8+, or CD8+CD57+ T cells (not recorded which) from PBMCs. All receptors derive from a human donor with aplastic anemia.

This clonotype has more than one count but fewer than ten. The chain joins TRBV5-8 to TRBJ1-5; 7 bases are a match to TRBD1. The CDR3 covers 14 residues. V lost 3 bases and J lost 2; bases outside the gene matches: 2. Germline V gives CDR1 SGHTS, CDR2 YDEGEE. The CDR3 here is CASSYQGGNQPQHF. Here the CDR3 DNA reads TGTGCCAGCAGCTACCAGGGGGGCAATCAGCCCCAGCATTTT.

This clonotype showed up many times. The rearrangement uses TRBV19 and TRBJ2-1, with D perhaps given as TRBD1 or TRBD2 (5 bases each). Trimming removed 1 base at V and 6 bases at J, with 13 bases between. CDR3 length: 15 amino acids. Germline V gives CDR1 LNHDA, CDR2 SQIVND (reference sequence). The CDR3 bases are TGTGCCAGTAGTATAGCTGGGGGATTGGGCAATGAGCAGTTCTTC. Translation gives CASSIAGGLGNEQFF.

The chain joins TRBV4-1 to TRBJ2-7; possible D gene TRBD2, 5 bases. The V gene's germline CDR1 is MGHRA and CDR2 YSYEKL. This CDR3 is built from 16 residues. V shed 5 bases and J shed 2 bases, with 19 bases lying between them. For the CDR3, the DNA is TGCGCCAGCAGCTCCGACGGGTATGGGAGCCCCTACGAGCAGTACTTC. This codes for CASSSDGYGSPYEQYF.

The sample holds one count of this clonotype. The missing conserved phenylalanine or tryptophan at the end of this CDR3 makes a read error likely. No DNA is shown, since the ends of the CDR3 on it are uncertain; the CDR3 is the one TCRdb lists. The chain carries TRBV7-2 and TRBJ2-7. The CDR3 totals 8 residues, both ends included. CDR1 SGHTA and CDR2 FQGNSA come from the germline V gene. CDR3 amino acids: CASSPDTP.

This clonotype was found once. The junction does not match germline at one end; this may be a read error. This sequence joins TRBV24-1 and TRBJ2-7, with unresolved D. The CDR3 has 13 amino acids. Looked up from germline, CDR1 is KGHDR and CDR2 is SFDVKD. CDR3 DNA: TGTGCCATCAGTGAGTCTAATAACCACGAGCAGTACTTC. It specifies CAISESNNHEQYF.

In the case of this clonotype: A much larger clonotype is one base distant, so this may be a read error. The CDR3: CSARGRGANTIYF. CDR3 DNA: TGCAGTGCTAGAGGACGGGGGGCAAACACCATATATTTT. J is TRBJ1-3 and V is TRBV20-1; D may be TRBD1 (6 bases). CDR1 is DFQATT and CDR2 is SNEGSKA in the germline V gene (reference sequence). This CDR3 is built from 13 residues. With 1 base removed from V and 6 bases from J, the gap between germline ends came to 10 bases.

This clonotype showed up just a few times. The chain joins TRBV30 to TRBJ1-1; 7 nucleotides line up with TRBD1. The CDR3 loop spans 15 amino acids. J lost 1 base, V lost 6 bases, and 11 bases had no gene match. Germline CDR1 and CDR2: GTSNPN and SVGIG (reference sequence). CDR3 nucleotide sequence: TGTGCCTGTTATGGACAGGTCGTAAGGAACACTGAAGCTTTCTTT. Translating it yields CACYGQVVRNTEAFF.